This T cell receptor beta chain originates from a study of beta chain features in type 1 diabetes. Germline V gene data show CDR1 as MDHEN and CDR2 as SYDVKM. With 4 bases clipped from V and 0 bases from J, the junction kept 9 bases outside the gene matches. This CDR3 has 16 residues. Every isolated RNA sample was fully reverse transcribed, so sequencing captured expressed TCRB transcripts. Clones were sequenced by immunoSEQ multiplex PCR, and TCRdb holds only the in-frame ones, with some missing. This table has approximately 240,000 clones, 15% to 20% appearing once. There are a few counts of this clone. No antigen is known for it. Study observations and caveats: All four CD4+ subsets of Type 1 diabetes patients contained TCRB CDR3s that were moderately but significantly shorter.

What was sequenced was naive CD4+ T cells from blood. The chain combines TRBV28 with TRBJ2-7; 7 positions agree with TRBD1. The sequence came from a man aged 30 to 45 with type 1 diabetes. The CDR3 protein is CASSSEGQRSSYEQYF. CDR3 nucleotide sequence: TGTGCCAGCAGTTCTGAGGGACAGCGGAGCTCCTACGAGCAGTACTTC. The whole variable domain, remainder taken from reference TRBV28 and TRBJ2-7, is DVKVTQSSRYLVKRTGEKVFLECVQDMDHENMFWYRQDPGLGLRLIYFSYDVKMKEKGDIPEGYSVSREKKERFSLILESASTNQTSMYLCASSSEGQRSSYEQYFGPGTRLTVT.